The clone carrying this TCR beta chain was picked up many times. No antigen is known for it. These data are taken from a study of identical twins. Each cDNA held unique molecular identifiers, and template switching gave it a universal primer site. TCRdb passed the 5' RACE reads through MiXCR, listing each CDR3 protein once. Of about 700,000 distinct CDR3 sequences listed, roughly 8% are singletons. The CDR3 has 16 residues. Germline V gene sequence: CDR1 SGDLS, CDR2 YYNGEE. Trimming shortened V by 3 bases and J by 2 bases, and 15 bases separated the two germline ends. Study results and caveats: Monozygotic twin pairs showed more out-of-frame TCR alpha sharing than models estimated. Out-of-frame beta chain sequences displayed weaker excess sharing between twins.

Separately, the same data were catalogued under a study of yellow fever vaccine responses in identical twins. This second study notes: Twins' vaccine T cell responses reportedly seemed partly convergent and partly personalized.

The rearrangement uses TRBV9 and TRBJ2-1; a possible D gene is TRBD2 (6 bases). Sequences were obtained from PBMCs. This receptor was obtained from a woman aged 18-29 years in good health. CDR3 sequence: CASSEIGGRAYNEQFF. CDR3 in DNA: TGTGCCAGCAGCGAAATTGGGGGGAGAGCCTACAATGAGCAGTTCTTC.